The text below deals with one T cell receptor beta chain. This clone was counted a single time. There is no known antigen for this receptor. No base qualities exist here, and no much larger clone lies one base off it. The entry originates in a study of blood T cell repertoires in COVID-19 (dated by TCRdb to the early 2020s). Notes on the research overall: The collaborator samples originated in the United States, Italy and Spain and spanned the acute and convalescent phases of COVID-19. The material from the prospective study consisted of cDNA or gDNA derived from T cells, B-cell-depleted T cells, or PBMCs. Subjects who had been exposed to COVID-19, were actively infected with it, or had recovered from it provided the deeply sampled blood TCRbeta repertoires that made up the dataset. The repertoires were released in a freely available public database meant as a resource for research on the immune response to SARS-CoV-2. Samples came from the ongoing ImmuneRACE study (first 160 participants) plus 1,254 subjects from 6 global collaborators. Sample metadata almost always included a de-identified subject ID, COVID-19 status, age in years and sex. Where available, HLA class I and class II types were taken from metadata supplied by the sample provider and were not determined by assay-based typing.

One collaborating source in Seattle enrolled patients during active infection and followed them longitudinally through the course of disease. The collaborating institutions used their own protocols to collect whole blood in K2EDTA tubes. For TCRbeta analysis, collaborators shipped samples in one of three forms: frozen whole blood, isolated PBMCs, or DNA extracted from either of those sample types. The immunoSEQ Assay, a bias-controlled multiplex PCR, was used to amplify TCRbeta CDR3 regions from genomic DNA. Per the authors' processing: Within the assay, amplification of reference gene primers was used to estimate how many nucleated cells each sample contained. Sequence reads were collapsed and filtered to measure the absolute abundance of every unique TCRbeta CDR3 rearrangement. Productive Simpson clonality was computed per sample as the square root of Simpson's diversity index over productive rearrangements. Drawn from immuneACCESS, this table holds only the in-frame rearrangements with V and J called that TCRdb kept. Clones are partly lost; checked studies trace under half to an unresolved V gene and leave the rest unexplained. That table supplies the V and J calls and clone size; D and trimming were determined from the DNA. The sample has about 300,000 clones on record, around 85% of them singletons. The top ten hold more than 1.2% of the sample.

Paper-wide results and their limitations: How much clinical and demographic metadata was included differed by source and by participant, and the metadata was provided uncurated.

The germline V gene (reference sequence) supplies CDR1 SEHNR and CDR2 FQNEAQ. From cysteine to phenylalanine, the CDR3 is 16 amino acids long. The kept DNA is CDR3 alone, 48 bases in frame from the first base. V loses 5 bases of germline sequence and J loses 1 base, and the interval between the two ends is 17 bases. The rearrangement joined TRBV7-9 to TRBJ1-1, with no confidently assigned D gene. Sequenced input: peripheral blood. The origin of this receptor is a human donor with COVID-19, enrolled during active disease. The donor label of this sample is uncertain. The CDR3 in this case is CASSPPPGAGNTEAFF. The DNA reads TGTGCCAGCAGCCCCCCCCCGGGAGCAGGGAACACTGAAGCTTTCTTT.